The 15 T cell receptor beta chains below were found in one sample sequenced in a study of blood T cell repertoires in COVID-19. Data came from immunoSEQ multiplex PCR; TCRdb stores just in-frame clones and leaves some out. The sample records more than 250,000 clones, roughly 88% being singletons. The sequenced sample consisted of peripheral blood. These TCRs come from a human donor in a cohort sampled during active COVID-19.

This chain connects TRBV16 to TRBJ1-1; D remains unclear. Trimming took 2 bases from V and 2 from J, leaving 9 bases between them. The CDR3 length is 14 residues. Per germline, CDR1 KGHSY and CDR2 FQNENV. CDR3 DNA sequence: TGTGCCAGCAGCCAAGGTTCGACTAACACTGAAGCTTTCTTT. As protein: CASSQGSTNTEAFF. The complete variable domain, with remaining parts taken from reference TRBV16 and TRBJ1-1, reads GEEVAQTPKHLVRGEGQKAKLYCAPIKGHSYVFWYQQVLKNEFKFLISFQNENVFDETGMPKERFSAKCLPNSPCSLEIQATKLEDSAVYFCASSQGSTNTEAFFGQGTRLTVV.

This clone was seen a few times. V and J are TRBV7-2 and TRBJ1-2; D possibly corresponds to TRBD1 (6 bases). The ends were cut back, 4 bases at V and 2 bases at J, with 20 bases in the middle. CDR3 size: 17 residues. The germline V gene encodes CDR1 SGHTA and CDR2 FQGNSA. CDR3 sequence (DNA): TGTGCCAGCAGCTCTAGCCCGGGGACAAGTGCCAACTATGGCTACACCTTC. It encodes CASSSSPGTSANYGYTF.

The J gene is TRBJ2-5, the V gene TRBV19, with D perhaps TRBD1 (5 bases). V was pared by 4 bases and J by 5 bases, with 14 bases between. Germline V gives CDR1 LNHDA, CDR2 SQIVND (reference sequence). This CDR3 is 14 amino acids long. The CDR3 region is CASSTGSALETQYF. CDR3 DNA: TGTGCCAGTAGTACAGGGTCAGCGTTGGAGACCCAGTACTTC.

This clone was seen a handful of times. V is TRBV2 and J is TRBJ1-5; 7 bases fit TRBD1. This CDR3 is built from 14 residues. After removal of 7 bases from V and 7 bases from J, the junction contained 10 bases not matched to a gene. Per germline, CDR1 SNHLY and CDR2 FYNNEI. The CDR3 DNA is TGTGCCAGCATCACAGACAGGGCGATCCAGCCCCAGCATTTT. The encoded protein is CASITDRAIQPQHF.

V and J are TRBV28 and TRBJ2-1, with a possible D match to TRBD2 (5 bases). CDR1 is MDHEN, CDR2 SYDVKM, per germline. Trimming removed 8 bases from V and 1 base from J, with 9 bases in between. The CDR3 extends over 13 amino acids. The CDR3 DNA sequence: TGTGCCAGCCGAGGACTTTCCTACAATGAGCAGTTCTTC. Translation gives CASRGLSYNEQFF.

The rearrangement links TRBV28 to TRBJ2-5; D gene unclear. Germline loops: CDR1 MDHEN, CDR2 SYDVKM. The CDR3 totals 14 residues. The V end was cut by 5 bases, the J end by 0 bases, with 10 bases between. CDR3 bases: TGTGCCAGCAGTCCCAACCGGTACCAAGAGACCCAGTACTTC. Its translation is CASSPNRYQETQYF. The full variable domain, rest sourced from reference TRBV28 and TRBJ2-5, is DVKVTQSSRYLVKRTGEKVFLECVQDMDHENMFWYRQDPGLGLRLIYFSYDVKMKEKGDIPEGYSVSREKKERFSLILESASTNQTSMYLCASSPNRYQETQYFGPGTRLLVL.

The chain is built from TRBV11-2 and TRBJ2-5; D is possibly TRBD1 (6 bases). This CDR3 spans 17 amino acids. CDR1 and CDR2 from the germline V gene are SGHAT and FQNNGV. Trimming shortened V by 1 base and J by 3 bases, and 18 bases separated the two germline ends. CDR3 protein: CASSLGVGTLKKETQYF. The CDR3 region has the DNA TGTGCCAGCAGCTTAGGGGTAGGGACACTGAAAAAAGAGACCCAGTACTTC.

This chain uses TRBV30 with TRBJ2-5; TRBD1 aligns across 8 bases. Unmatched junction bases numbered 16, after V lost 1 base and J lost 0 bases. In germline, CDR1 is GTSNPN, CDR2 SVGIG (reference sequence). The CDR3 consists of 19 residues. CDR3 bases: TGTGCCTGGAGTGATCCTAACCAGGGGGCTCTCAATTACCAAGAGACCCAGTACTTC. This translates into CAWSDPNQGALNYQETQYF.

The sample holds one count of this clone. This chain connects TRBV18 to TRBJ2-7, with 11 nucleotides matching TRBD2. V was pared by 0 bases and J by 4 bases, with 11 bases of the junction left unmatched. The CDR3 sequence is 18 residues long. Germline CDR1 and CDR2: KGHSH and LQKENI. The CDR3 loop reads CASSPPLPGTSGVYEQYF. The CDR3 DNA follows: TGTGCCAGCTCACCACCCCTCCCGGGGACTAGCGGAGTTTACGAGCAGTACTTC.

A few counts support this clone. The genes are TRBV10-1 and TRBJ1-1, with D unresolved. Trimming stripped 6 bases from V and 4 bases from J, with 12 bases between. Germline-derived CDR1 and CDR2 are WNHNN and SYGVQD (reference sequence). The CDR3 spans 13 residues. The CDR3 DNA reads TGCGCCAGCAGCCCTCTCGGTCCCACTGAAGCTTTCTTT. This sequence encodes CASSPLGPTEAFF.

The CDR3 sequence is CASSLSVPGQGNTIYF. Written as DNA, the CDR3 is TGTGCCAGCAGCTTATCGGTTCCGGGACAGGGAAACACCATATATTTT. V usage is TRBV7-2 and J usage is TRBJ1-3; 7 bases align to TRBD1. Germline loops: CDR1 SGHTA, CDR2 FQGNSA. The CDR3 length is 16 residues. J gave up 4 bases and V 2 bases, and 8 bases lay outside the gene matches.

V and J are TRBV6-6 and TRBJ2-3, with 9 nucleotides matching TRBD2. The V segment lost 8 bases and the J segment 6 bases; nucleotides outside the gene matches: 9. Germline CDR1 reads MNHNY; CDR2 reads SVGAGI (reference sequence). The CDR3 has 14 amino acids. CDR3 sequence: CASLTSGTWDTQYF. The CDR3, as DNA: TGTGCCAGCCTGACTAGCGGTACTTGGGATACGCAGTATTTT.

The chain joins TRBV10-3 to TRBJ2-1; 12 nucleotides match TRBD2. CDR3 length: 14 residues. The ends lost 10 bases at V and 10 bases at J; junction bases unmatched: 11. From germline, CDR1 is ENHRY and CDR2 SYGVKD. This CDR3 reads CATTGLAGPGEQFF. In DNA, the CDR3 is TGTGCCACTACTGGACTAGCGGGACCGGGAGAGCAGTTCTTC.

This rearrangement joins TRBV7-9 to TRBJ1-2; D ambiguous. In germline, CDR1 is SEHNR, CDR2 FQNEAQ (reference sequence). V was cut by 3 bases and J by 5 bases, with 13 bases left in between. This CDR3 is 14 amino acids long. The CDR3 nucleotides read TGTGCCAGCAGCTTGACAAGTCCGATTTATGGCTACACCTTC. It yields the protein CASSLTSPIYGYTF. Combining the CDR3 with reference TRBV7-9 and TRBJ1-2 gives the whole variable domain DTGVSQNPRHKITKRGQNVTFRCDPISEHNRLYWYRQTLGQGPEFLTYFQNEAQLEKSRLLSDRFSAERPKGSFSTLEIQRTEQGDSAMYLCASSLTSPIYGYTFGSGTRLTVV.

This sequence joins TRBV19 and TRBJ2-7; TRBD2 matches 7 bases. After removal of 1 base from V and 4 bases from J, the junction contained 13 bases not matched to a gene. Germline V gives CDR1 LNHDA, CDR2 SQIVND (reference sequence). The CDR3 is 17 amino acids. CDR3 sequence: CASSIGQVRDGGYEQYF. DNA for the CDR3: TGTGCCAGTAGTATAGGGCAGGTACGCGACGGGGGGTACGAGCAGTACTTC.